This T cell receptor (beta chain) was sequenced for a study of beta chain features in type 1 diabetes. The CDR3 totals 15 residues. Germline V CDR1 and CDR2: LNHNV, YYDKDF (reference sequence). The V gene end was trimmed by 5 bases and the J gene end by 5 bases; junction bases not matched to a gene: 2. The whole isolated RNA underwent reverse transcription, so sequencing captured expressed TCRB transcripts. TCRdb's table, derived via immunoSEQ multiplex PCR, lists solely in-frame clones and lacks some. Of roughly 220,000 clones listed, roughly 16% are singletons. Study-wide results and caveats: Moderately but significantly shorter TCRB CDR3s were found in Type 1 diabetes patients in all four CD4+ subsets.

As regards this clone: Its antigen is unknown.

The rearrangement uses TRBV15 and TRBJ2-2, with 13 nucleotides matching TRBD2. This TCR came from a man aged 25 to 45 with type 1 diabetes. Input material: naive CD4+ T cells from blood. CDR3 amino acids: CATSRTSGRTGELFF. CDR3 nucleotides: TGTGCCACCAGCCGGACTAGCGGGAGAACCGGGGAGCTGTTTTTT.